These T cell receptor beta chains were read from a single sample in a study of T cell responses to AZD1222 COVID-19 vaccine. Data came from immunoSEQ multiplex PCR; TCRdb stores just in-frame clones and leaves some out. The sample includes 25,000 to 35,000 clones, around 80% of them seen just once. The material was peripheral blood, obtained on day 0 of AZD1222 vaccination. These receptors were obtained from an adult in good health. Each CDR3 is given with its conserved first and last residue. D genes are given only for firm matches. The listing skips clone size in some rows; elsewhere it reads once, few, many or a size class.

few	TRBV5-1	NA	TRBJ1-4	CASSFGTLDEKLFF	TGCGCCAGCAGCTTCGGGACGCTCGATGAAAAACTGTTTTTT
once	TRBV13	NA	TRBJ2-7	CASSSGDTYYEQYF	TGTGCCAGCAGCTCTGGGGATACCTACTACGAGCAGTACTTC
few	TRBV29-1	NA	TRBJ2-2	CSVGLSADGGELFF	TGCAGCGTAGGACTTTCGGCGGACGGGGGGGAGCTGTTTTTT
NA	TRBV7-9	TRBD1	TRBJ1-5	CASSGQGRQPQHF	TGTGCCAGCTCAGGACAGGGGCGTCAGCCCCAGCATTTT
NA	TRBV6-5	NA	TRBJ2-7	CASSIRDQSYEQYF	TGTGCCAGCAGTATACGGGACCAGTCCTACGAGCAGTACTTC
NA	TRBV7-6	NA	TRBJ1-3	CASSFLREGLSGNTIYF	TGTGCCAGCAGCTTTCTCAGGGAAGGGCTCTCTGGAAACACCATATATTTT
NA	TRBV29-1	TRBD1	TRBJ1-1	CSVAGTGAEAFF	TGCAGCGTAGCCGGGACAGGGGCTGAAGCTTTCTTT
NA	TRBV6-5	NA	TRBJ2-3	CASSSTGDTQYF	TGTGCCAGCAGTTCTACAGGGGATACGCAGTATTTT
NA	TRBV4-2	NA	TRBJ2-2	CASTPGQETGELFF	TGTGCCAGCACCCCGGGACAAGAAACCGGGGAGCTGTTTTTT
NA	TRBV19	TRBD1	TRBJ2-2	CASSITEGDRGFGELFF	TGTGCCAGTAGTATAACGGAGGGGGACAGGGGGTTCGGGGAGCTGTTTTTT
NA	TRBV27	TRBD1	TRBJ2-7	CASSVRGTGKNYEQYF	TGTGCCAGCAGTGTGCGCGGGACAGGAAAAAACTACGAGCAGTACTTC
NA	TRBV6-5	NA	TRBJ1-6	CASSYSKGEGSPLHF	TGTGCCAGCAGTTACTCGAAAGGGGAGGGTTCACCCCTCCACTTT
NA	TRBV5-1	TRBD1	TRBJ2-7	CASSDGQGAFLSYEQYF	TGCGCCAGCAGCGATGGACAGGGGGCCTTCCTTAGCTACGAGCAGTACTTC
NA	TRBV27	NA	TRBJ1-2	CASLYGYTF	TGTGCCAGCCTCTATGGCTACACCTTC
once	TRBV19	TRBD1	TRBJ1-5	CASSTTELDRKNQPQHF	TGTGCCAGTAGTACGACCGAACTGGACAGGAAGAATCAGCCCCAGCATTTT
NA	TRBV5-1	TRBD1	TRBJ1-2	CASSSGQATNYGYTF	TGCGCCAGCAGCAGCGGACAGGCGACTAACTATGGCTACACCTTC
NA	TRBV7-9	TRBD1	TRBJ2-1	CASHRGSVSSSYNEQFF	TGTGCTAGTCACAGGGGGTCGGTGAGTAGCTCCTACAATGAGCAGTTCTTC